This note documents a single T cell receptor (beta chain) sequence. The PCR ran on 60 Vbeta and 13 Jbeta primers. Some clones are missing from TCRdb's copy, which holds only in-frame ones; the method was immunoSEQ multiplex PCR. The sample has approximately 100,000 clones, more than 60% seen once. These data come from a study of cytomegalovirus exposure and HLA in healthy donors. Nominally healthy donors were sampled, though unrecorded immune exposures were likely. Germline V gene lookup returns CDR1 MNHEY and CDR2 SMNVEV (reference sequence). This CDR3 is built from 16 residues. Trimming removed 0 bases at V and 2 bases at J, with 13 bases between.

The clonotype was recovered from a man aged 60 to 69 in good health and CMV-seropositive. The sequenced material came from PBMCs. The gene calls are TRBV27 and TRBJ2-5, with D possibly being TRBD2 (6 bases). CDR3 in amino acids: CASSLSLAGRQETQYF. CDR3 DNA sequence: TGTGCCAGCAGTTTATCGCTGGCGGGGCGACAAGAGACCCAGTACTTC.